A selection of T cell receptor beta chains follows, all from one sample in a study of cytomegalovirus exposure and HLA in healthy donors. TCRdb's copy holds only in-frame clones and misses some; the assay was immunoSEQ multiplex PCR. The sample carries some 170,000 clones, 86% recorded once. Sequencing was carried out using PBMCs. The source of these receptors is a young man in good health and CMV-seropositive. CDR3s leave out the opening cysteine and the closing phenylalanine or tryptophan.

V gene: TRBV18
CDR3 length: 12
J gene: TRBJ1-2
CDR3 protein: ASSPNGLRYGYT

V gene: TRBV10-2
CDR3 length: 13
J gene: TRBJ1-5
CDR3 protein: ASSGNTGGNQPQH

V gene: TRBV11-2
CDR3 length: 11
J gene: TRBJ1-4
CDR3 protein: ASSLGGGQTLF

V gene: TRBV4-2
CDR3 length: 15
J gene: TRBJ2-3
CDR3 protein: ASSQDDGGGHTDTQY

V gene: TRBV5-4
CDR3 length: 13
J gene: TRBJ1-1
CDR3 protein: ASRGNQGAGTEAF

V gene: TRBV9
CDR3 length: 11
J gene: TRBJ1-2
CDR3 protein: ASSAGQDYGYT

V gene: TRBV28
CDR3 length: 13
J gene: TRBJ2-7
CDR3 protein: ASSLWRAPSYEQY

V gene: TRBV18
CDR3 length: 14
J gene: TRBJ1-5
CDR3 protein: ASSSTGQGPNQPQH

V gene: TRBV5-6
CDR3 length: 11
J gene: TRBJ2-7
CDR3 protein: ASSWTSGYEQY

V gene: TRBV7-2
CDR3 length: 12
J gene: TRBJ2-3
CDR3 protein: ASSLTGGTDTQY

V gene: TRBV19
CDR3 length: 14
J gene: TRBJ1-5
CDR3 protein: ASSRDRGPHNQPQH

V gene: TRBV30
CDR3 length: 10
J gene: TRBJ1-4
CDR3 protein: AWAGGSGKLF

V gene: TRBV28
CDR3 length: 12
J gene: TRBJ1-2
CDR3 protein: ASSPHSENYGYT

V gene: TRBV27
CDR3 length: 13
J gene: TRBJ2-3
CDR3 protein: ASSFSRLTPDTQY

V gene: TRBV18
CDR3 length: 15
J gene: TRBJ1-4
CDR3 protein: ASSRNPGTVINEKLF

V gene: TRBV4-2
CDR3 length: 12
J gene: TRBJ2-2
CDR3 protein: ASSQDRGPGELF

V gene: TRBV5-1
CDR3 length: 13
J gene: TRBJ1-6
CDR3 protein: ASSGRTGENSPLH